The clone carrying this T cell receptor beta chain turned up a few times. This entry belongs to a study of T cell changes during pregnancy in multiple sclerosis. The CDR3 consists of 15 residues. CDR1 is SGHDN, CDR2 FVKESK, per germline. Trimming stripped 0 bases from V and 4 bases from J, with 12 bases between. Measured with immunoSEQ multiplex PCR; TCRdb has only the in-frame clones, and not every one. The sample includes just over 65,000 clones, roughly nine tenths of them seen just once. J is TRBJ1-2 and V is TRBV14; D is uncertain. This material consisted of peripheral blood, taken in the second trimester of pregnancy. The sequence was obtained from a female donor with multiple sclerosis, enrolled in a pregnancy study. CDR3 DNA: TGTGCCAGCAGCCAAGATGAGCGACTGAGCTATGGCTACACCTTC. The encoded protein is CASSQDERLSYGYTF.